These 30 T cell receptor beta chains originate from one sample sequenced in a study of blood T cell repertoires in COVID-19. Assay: immunoSEQ multiplex PCR; the TCRdb copy retains only in-frame clones and omits some. Here the sample spans around 81,000 clones, 70% to 85% being singletons. Sequencing used peripheral blood. These receptors were taken from a human donor in a cohort sampled during active COVID-19.

The chain carries TRBV4-2 and TRBJ1-2; D may be TRBD1 (6 bases). Germline V lookup: CDR1 LGHNA, CDR2 YNFKEQ. V was cut by 3 bases and J by 2 bases, with 7 bases left in between. CDR3 length: 13 amino acids. In nucleotides, the CDR3 is TGTGCCAGCAGCCAGGACAGCAACTATGGCTACACCTTC. Encoded protein: CASSQDSNYGYTF.

The V call is TRBV5-4, the J call TRBJ1-2; possibly TRBD1 for D (5 bases). This CDR3 spans 15 amino acids. V lost 0 bases and J lost 4, with 13 bases in between. Germline CDR1 and CDR2: SGHNT and YYREEE (reference sequence). CDR3 coding DNA: TGTGCCAGCAGCTTGGAGGCTTTGGGGGGCTATGGCTACACCTTC. This codes for CASSLEALGGYGYTF.

The chain carries TRBV7-3 and TRBJ2-2; 9 positions agree with TRBD2. CDR3 length equals 16 residues. The germline V gene encodes CDR1 SGHTA and CDR2 FQGTGA. V lost 5 bases and J lost 1; bases outside the gene matches: 5. The CDR3, as DNA: TGTGCCAGCAGCCGCGTAGCGGGGGTGAACACCGGGGAGCTGTTTTTT. Translating gives CASSRVAGVNTGELFF.

The V call is TRBV5-1, the J call TRBJ2-6; 7 bases map to TRBD1. J lost 2 bases, V lost 3 bases, and 2 bases had no gene match. The CDR3 is 15 amino acids. Germline V CDR1 and CDR2: SGHRS, YFSETQ. The CDR3 DNA reads as TGCGCCAGCAGCTCACAGGGGACTGGGGCCAACGTCCTGACTTTC. This sequence encodes CASSSQGTGANVLTF.

This chain connects TRBV6-2 or TRBV6-3 to TRBJ1-5; 11 nucleotides line up with TRBD1. In germline, CDR1 is MNHEY, CDR2 SVGEGT. Trimming cost V 6 bases and J 3 bases; bases outside gene matches: 4. CDR3 length: 15 amino acids. This CDR3 reads CASSLDRGPNQPQHF. CDR3 coding DNA: TGTGCCAGCAGCTTGGACAGGGGGCCCAATCAGCCCCAGCATTTT.

The V and J genes are TRBV2 and TRBJ2-2, with a tentative D call TRBD2 (6 bases). Trimming cost V 3 bases and J 7 bases, with 6 bases left between them. CDR1 is SNHLY, CDR2 FYNNEI, per germline. CDR3 length: 12 residues. The CDR3, as DNA: TGTGCCAGCAGTGAGACTAGCGGGGAGCTGTTTTTT. It encodes CASSETSGELFF.

The chain couples TRBV7-3 to TRBJ1-1; perhaps TRBD1 as D (6 bases). V lost 5 bases, J lost 4 bases, and 14 bases lay in between. CDR1 is SGHTA and CDR2 is FQGTGA in the germline V gene. The CDR3 loop spans 14 amino acids. The CDR3 loop is CASSPILGATEAFF. In nucleotides, the CDR3 is TGTGCCAGCAGCCCTATTCTGGGGGCCACTGAAGCTTTCTTT.

This clone was observed at least ten times. The rearrangement uses TRBV30 and TRBJ2-1, with D perhaps TRBD2 (5 bases). Trimming shortened V by 3 bases and J by 5 bases, and 14 bases separated the two germline ends. There are 14 residues in the CDR3. Germline lookup yields CDR1 GTSNPN and CDR2 SVGIG (reference sequence). The CDR3 DNA follows: TGTGCCTGGAGCGAGGGTCGGGGAGACAATGAGCAGTTCTTC. Translating it yields CAWSEGRGDNEQFF.

The V call is TRBV7-3, the J call TRBJ2-1; 9 bases align to TRBD2. V was pared by 5 bases and J by 10 bases, with 12 bases of the junction left unmatched. This CDR3 has 15 residues. Germline V gives CDR1 SGHTA, CDR2 FQGTGA. CDR3 sequence: CASSRPTSGGGEQFF. The CDR3 coding sequence is TGTGCCAGCAGCCGACCGACTAGCGGCGGGGGGGAGCAGTTCTTC.

This chain joins TRBV5-6 and TRBJ2-4; D remains ambiguous. V dropped 0 bases and J dropped 8 bases, with 3 bases sitting between them. The CDR3 has 11 residues. Germline V gene lookup returns CDR1 SGHDT and CDR2 YYEEEE. For the CDR3, the DNA is TGTGCCAGCAGCTTGGGCGACATTCAGTACTTC. Translated: CASSLGDIQYF.

The CDR3, as DNA: TGTGCCAGCAGCCTAGGACAGCCCTCTGGAAACACCATATATTTT. It translates to CASSLGQPSGNTIYF. This rearrangement joins TRBV3-1 (or the pseudogene TRBV3-2) to TRBJ1-3, with D maybe TRBD1 (6 bases). V lost 4 bases and J lost 0, with 10 bases in between. The CDR3 extends over 15 amino acids. Germline V CDR1 and CDR2: LGHDT, YNNKEL (reference sequence).

V gene TRBV28 combines with J gene TRBJ1-4, with unresolved D. Germline V gene data show CDR1 as MDHEN and CDR2 as SYDVKM. This CDR3 is 13 amino acids long. V was cut by 8 bases and J by 11 bases, with 18 bases left in between. The CDR3 coding sequence is TGTGCCAGCTTCCAACCCTATATTCCGAAACTGTTTTTT. Protein product: CASFQPYIPKLFF.

The J gene is TRBJ1-6, the V gene TRBV5-6; D not certain. The germline gives CDR1 SGHDT, CDR2 YYEEEE. The CDR3 length is 12 residues. The ends were cut back, 3 bases at V and 8 bases at J, with 6 bases in the middle. Here the CDR3 reads CASSWQDSPLHF. As DNA, the CDR3 is TGTGCCAGCAGCTGGCAGGATTCACCCCTCCACTTT.

This clone was seen more than once but under ten times. The chain combines TRBV4-1 with TRBJ1-5; perhaps TRBD1 as D (5 bases). This CDR3 is 14 amino acids long. Trimming removed 1 base from V and 6 bases from J, with 10 bases in between. The germline V gene encodes CDR1 MGHRA and CDR2 YSYEKL. As DNA, the CDR3 is TGCGCCAGCAGCCAAGGGCAGGGAGGTCAGCCCCAGCATTTT. This codes for CASSQGQGGQPQHF.

The V call is TRBV28, the J call TRBJ2-5, with TRBD2 matching over 8 bases. The germline gives CDR1 MDHEN, CDR2 SYDVKM. With 5 bases clipped from V and 5 bases from J, the junction kept 10 bases outside the gene matches. The CDR3 extends over 15 amino acids. This CDR3 reads CASSPSGGPRETQYF. DNA of the CDR3: TGTGCCAGCAGTCCCTCGGGGGGGCCTCGGGAGACCCAGTACTTC.

This clone was seen more than once but under ten times. This sequence joins TRBV27 and TRBJ1-6; D is unresolved. CDR3 length equals 16 residues. V was pared by 5 bases and J by 9 bases, with 20 bases between. Per the germline V gene, CDR1 is MNHEY and CDR2 is SMNVEV (reference sequence). This CDR3 reads CASSPGSVRVGSPLHF. The DNA for the CDR3 is TGTGCCAGCAGTCCCGGTAGTGTACGGGTCGGTTCACCCCTCCACTTT.

The chain joins TRBV6-5 to TRBJ1-4, with D perhaps TRBD1 (5 bases). Trimming pared 8 bases from V and 7 bases from J, leaving 11 bases between. Per germline, CDR1 MNHEY and CDR2 SVGAGI. This CDR3 is 12 amino acids long. Written as DNA, the CDR3 is TGTGCCAGCCGGGACTACGGTGAAAAACTGTTTTTT. It translates to CASRDYGEKLFF.

This chain joins TRBV7-7 and TRBJ2-2, with D perhaps TRBD2 (5 bases). V lost 3 bases and J 2 bases, leaving 7 bases between the germline ends. CDR3 length: 14 amino acids. Per the germline V gene, CDR1 is SSHAT and CDR2 is FNYEAQ (reference sequence). The CDR3: CASSLDSNTGELFF. The DNA for the CDR3 is TGTGCCAGCAGCTTGGACTCCAACACCGGGGAGCTGTTTTTT.

The chain has TRBV6-5 and TRBJ1-2; the D gene is possibly TRBD1 (6 bases). The germline CDR1 and CDR2 sequences are MNHEY and SVGAGI. The V end lost 2 bases, the J end lost 4 bases, and 8 bases lay between the germline ends. The CDR3 totals 13 residues. CDR3 nucleotide sequence: TGTGCCAGCAGTTACGAGACAGGCTATGGCTACACCTTC. Amino acids: CASSYETGYGYTF.

This chain links TRBV5-1 with TRBJ2-2; 7 bases agree with TRBD1. Germline assignment: CDR1 SGHRS and CDR2 YFSETQ. After removal of 4 bases from V and 4 bases from J, the junction contained 4 bases not matched to a gene. The CDR3 is 14 residues long. This chain's CDR3 is CASSRQGGTGELFF. DNA for the CDR3: TGCGCCAGCAGCAGACAGGGCGGCACCGGGGAGCTGTTTTTT.

This clone was detected only once. This chain uses TRBV6-1 with TRBJ1-1; no clear D. The CDR3 length is 13 residues. V gave up 2 bases and J gave up 10 bases, with 14 bases separating them. Germline V lookup: CDR1 MNHNS, CDR2 SASEGT. The CDR3 reads CASSESRGIGAFF. The CDR3 nucleotides are TGTGCCAGCAGTGAATCGCGGGGTATAGGAGCTTTCTTT.

The genes are TRBV27 and TRBJ2-7; D remains unclear. Per the germline V gene, CDR1 is MNHEY and CDR2 is SMNVEV (reference sequence). The CDR3 loop spans 15 amino acids. Trimming removed 2 bases from V and 1 base from J, with 12 bases in between. Here the CDR3 reads CASSLQAGFSYEQYF. DNA of the CDR3: TGTGCCAGCAGTTTACAGGCAGGATTTTCCTACGAGCAGTACTTC.

V is TRBV7-6 and J is TRBJ2-5, with 10 bases aligning to TRBD2. From germline, CDR1 is SGHVS and CDR2 FNYEAQ. This CDR3 is built from 16 residues. V shed 3 bases and J 1 base; nucleotides not matched to a gene: 5. In DNA, the CDR3 is TGTGCCAGCAGCTTTACTAGCGGGATCCTCCAAGAGACCCAGTACTTC. Protein: CASSFTSGILQETQYF.

This sequence joins TRBV7-6 and TRBJ2-1; the D is unclear. Trimming removed 5 bases from V and 7 bases from J, with 18 bases in between. Per germline, CDR1 SGHVS and CDR2 FNYEAQ. There are 15 residues in the CDR3. The CDR3 bases are TGTGCCAGCAGCCCGAGGTTCCGAAACATGAATGAGCAGTTCTTC. It codes for CASSPRFRNMNEQFF.

The V call is TRBV28, the J call TRBJ2-5; a possible D gene is TRBD2 (7 bases). This CDR3 contains 14 residues. The V gene's germline CDR1 is MDHEN and CDR2 SYDVKM. The V end lost 6 bases, the J end lost 4 bases, and 15 bases lay between the germline ends. CDR3 residues: CASRPEGGLETQYF. For the CDR3, the DNA is TGTGCCAGCAGGCCCGAGGGGGGGCTAGAGACCCAGTACTTC.

This clone was found a few times. The chain combines TRBV5-8 with TRBJ2-2; no definite D call. The CDR3 has 13 amino acids. Germline-derived CDR1 and CDR2 are SGHTS and YDEGEE. The V end lost 2 bases, the J end lost 1 base, and 3 bases lay between the germline ends. CDR3 sequence: CASSFQNTGELFF. Written as DNA, the CDR3 is TGTGCCAGCAGCTTTCAGAACACCGGGGAGCTGTTTTTT.

The chain carries TRBV10-1 and TRBJ1-3; 7 bases line up with TRBD1. Trimming took 10 bases from V and 1 from J; bases not matched to a gene: 1. CDR1 and CDR2 from the germline V gene are WNHNN and SYGVQD (reference sequence). The CDR3 runs 12 residues. The DNA of the CDR3 is TGCGCCACACAGGGGTCTGGAAACACCATATATTTT. Translation: CATQGSGNTIYF.

V is TRBV7-3 and J is TRBJ2-3, with 9 bases fitting TRBD1. The trim removed 5 bases at V and 2 bases at J, leaving 8 bases unmatched. Germline CDR1 reads SGHTA; CDR2 reads FQGTGA. The CDR3 has 16 residues. The CDR3 loop reads CASSLGTGTFTDTQYF. In DNA, the CDR3 is TGTGCCAGCAGCCTGGGGACAGGGACTTTCACAGATACGCAGTATTTT. Full variable domain (remainder filled in from reference TRBV7-3 and TRBJ2-3): GAGVSQTPSNKVTEKGKYVELRCDPISGHTALYWYRQSLGQGPEFLIYFQGTGAADDSGLPNDRFFAVRPEGSVSTLKIQRTERGDSAVYLCASSLGTGTFTDTQYFGPGTRLTVL.

The chain links TRBV6-5 to TRBJ1-1, with 9 bases fitting TRBD1. Losses at the gene ends were 2 bases for V and 4 bases for J; bases not matched to a gene: 2. The CDR3 has 14 residues. Germline CDR1 and CDR2: MNHEY and SVGAGI. CDR3 loop: CASSYGTGSTEAFF. The CDR3 nucleotides read TGTGCCAGCAGTTACGGGACAGGGAGCACTGAAGCTTTCTTT.

The rearrangement joins TRBV14 to TRBJ2-3, with a weak D call TRBD2 (6 bases). The CDR3 has 15 residues. Trimming stripped 4 bases from V and 6 bases from J, with 17 bases between. Germline loops: CDR1 SGHDN, CDR2 FVKESK. This CDR3 is CASSLLGLQADTQYF. CDR3 bases: TGTGCCAGCAGCCTACTCGGACTACAGGCCGATACGCAGTATTTT.